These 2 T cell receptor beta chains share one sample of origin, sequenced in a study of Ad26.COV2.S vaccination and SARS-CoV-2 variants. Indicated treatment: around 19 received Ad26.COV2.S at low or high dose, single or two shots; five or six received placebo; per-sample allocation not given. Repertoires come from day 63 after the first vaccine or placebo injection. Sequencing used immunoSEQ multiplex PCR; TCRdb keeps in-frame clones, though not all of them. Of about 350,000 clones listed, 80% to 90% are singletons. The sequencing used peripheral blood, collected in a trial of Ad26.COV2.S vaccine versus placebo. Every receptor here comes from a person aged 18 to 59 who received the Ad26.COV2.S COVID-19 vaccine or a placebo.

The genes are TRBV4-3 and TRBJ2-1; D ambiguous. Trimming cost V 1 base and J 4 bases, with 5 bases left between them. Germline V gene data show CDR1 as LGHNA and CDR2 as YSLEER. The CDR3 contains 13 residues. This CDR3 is CASSQVAYNEQFF. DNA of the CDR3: TGCGCCAGCAGCCAAGTGGCGTACAATGAGCAGTTCTTC.

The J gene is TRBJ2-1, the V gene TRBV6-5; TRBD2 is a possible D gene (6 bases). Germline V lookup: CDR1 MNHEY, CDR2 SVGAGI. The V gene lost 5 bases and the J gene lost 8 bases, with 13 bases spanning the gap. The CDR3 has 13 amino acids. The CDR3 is CASSLLGGDEQFF. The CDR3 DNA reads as TGTGCCAGCAGTCTCCTCGGCGGGGATGAGCAGTTCTTC.